This TCR beta chain was observed in a study of multiple sclerosis patients with progressive multifocal leukoencephalopathy (dated by TCRdb to about 2019). Regarding the research as a whole: The study examined peripheral T and B cells of MS patients who developed PML (4 under natalizumab, 1 after alemtuzumab) and treated patients who did not. From before therapy, through 6 and 12 months, up to PML onset, two natalizumab-treated patients who later developed PML were tracked longitudinally. The goal of the study was to detect any JC virus-specific or public T-cell expansions that arose at the time of PML onset. Points the paper makes about the study in general: Although TRB clones above 0.5% frequency turned up only in PML patients, the clones expanded at PML onset were already present before and during natalizumab therapy. With only a small, descriptive cohort, it remained unclear whether the findings reflect JC virus infection or general immunocompromise. When PML developed, no shared TRBV or TRBJ gene usage and no preferred TRBV-TRBJ pairings were found. The analysis covered only peripheral blood, although cerebrospinal fluid or brain lymphocytes might be more informative for natalizumab-associated PML. In most PML patients, lower normalized Shannon entropy suggested less diverse TRB repertoires, while the natalizumab-treated controls had values close to 1.

TRB CDR3 regions were amplified from genomic DNA with the immunoSEQ two-step multiplex PCR at survey-level depth. Synthetic inline TR CDR3 controls covering all V-J pairings were spiked into each PCR so that template counts could be estimated and amplification bias removed. Reads were processed so that amplification and sequencing bias were reduced, and quantification was performed against synthetic TR CDR3 analogs. The authors processed their data as follows. Raw data were processed in ImmunoSEQ Analyzer, with out-of-frame sequences and CDR3s containing stop codons removed, and gene names were assigned according to IMGT nomenclature. Normalized Shannon entropy, defined as 1 minus Pielou's evenness, was used to summarize repertoire diversity. TRB sequences were treated as identical only when sharing V gene, J gene and CDR3. Public PML clonotypes were defined as CDR3s shared by two or more PML-onset samples but absent from earlier samples, from controls, and from public databases. Skylign with the observed count method was used to analyze CDR3 amino acid composition at each position. TCRdb retrieved this table from immuneACCESS and kept in-frame rearrangements only. Not all clones are present; in checked studies, unresolved V genes account for under half, and no reason is known for the remainder. The DNA gave D and trimming, while V, J and clone size come from that table. This sample is represented by roughly 28,000 clones; around 83% of them were singletons. The biggest ten clones account for 9.5% to 15% of the sample.

A note on this clone: Its antigen has not been determined. Nothing much larger sits one base from this clone, and base qualities are not available.

The CDR3 contains 15 residues, cysteine and phenylalanine counted. CDR3 DNA only is kept here, 45 bases in frame from base 1. V gives up 4 bases and J gives up 0 bases, and the segment between their germline ends measures 13 bases. CDR1 SQVTM and CDR2 ANQGSEA are derived from the germline V gene. This sample's time point label indicates: time of PML onset. Interpreted using the paper, the treatment or condition label stands for: on natalizumab therapy at sampling. Diagnosis of PML was based on clinical and MRI findings and confirmed by finding JC virus DNA in cerebrospinal fluid. In the natalizumab-treated patients, PML developed after between roughly 15 and 60 months of natalizumab therapy. Every listed patient had earlier received interferon beta, and every PML patient was female. Blood samples for T3 were taken at PML onset. Ficoll-Hypaque density gradient centrifugation was used to isolate peripheral blood mononuclear cells.

This specimen was PBMCs, taken from a patient treated with natalizumab. The clonotype comes from a woman aged 25 to 39 with progressive multifocal leukoencephalopathy. The V and J segments used are TRBV29-1 and TRBJ1-5; possibly the D gene is TRBD1, per 5 matching bases. The sequence in DNA is TGCAGCGTTGTGGACCGGGACGGTAGCAATCAGCCCCAGCATTTT. The translation is CSVVDRDGSNQPQHF.